Listed below are T cell receptor beta chains from one sample, sequenced in a study of identical twins. TCRdb reprocessed the 5' RACE reads with MiXCR, giving one entry per CDR3 protein. The sample includes about 720,000 distinct CDR3 sequences, around 8.3% seen only once; the top ten take 0.75% to 1%. The same data also contributed to another study, on yellow fever vaccine responses in identical twins.

Sequenced material: PBMCs. These receptors all stem from a woman younger than 30 in good health. Each CDR3 is given with its conserved first and last residue. Each record gives: D gene, clone size, J gene, V gene, CDR3 protein, CDR3 DNA. A D gene is named only where the DNA matches it firmly. The size field is filled for only some rows; it gives once, few, many or a size class.

d_gene: .
abundance: many
j_gene: TRBJ2-7
v_gene: TRBV15
CDR3aa: CATSPRNSYEQYF
CDR3nt: TGTGCCACCAGCCCCCGGAACTCCTACGAGCAGTACTTC

d_gene: .
abundance: .
j_gene: TRBJ2-5
v_gene: TRBV21-1
CDR3aa: CASSSYSGTGKETQYF
CDR3nt: TGTGCCAGCAGCAGTTACTCCGGGACAGGGAAAGAGACCCAGTACTTC

d_gene: TRBD1
abundance: few
j_gene: TRBJ2-3
v_gene: TRBV24-1
CDR3aa: CATSDPRTGGYTDTQYF
CDR3nt: TGTGCCACCAGTGATCCCCGGACAGGGGGCTACACAGATACGCAGTATTTT

d_gene: .
abundance: .
j_gene: TRBJ2-5
v_gene: TRBV11-2
CDR3aa: CASSSWTEEETQYF
CDR3nt: TGTGCCAGCAGCTCTTGGACAGAAGAAGAGACCCAGTACTTC

d_gene: .
abundance: many
j_gene: TRBJ2-1
v_gene: TRBV6-5
CDR3aa: CASSYGSGTLGNEQFF
CDR3nt: TGTGCCAGCAGTTACGGTTCCGGGACACTTGGTAATGAGCAGTTCTTC

d_gene: .
abundance: few
j_gene: TRBJ2-5
v_gene: TRBV11-1
CDR3aa: CASSFRPRGETQYF
CDR3nt: TGTGCCAGCAGCTTTCGACCGAGAGGGGAGACCCAGTACTTC

d_gene: TRBD2
abundance: few
j_gene: TRBJ2-7
v_gene: TRBV4-2
CDR3aa: CASSQDPSGSSYEQYF
CDR3nt: TGTGCCAGCAGCCAAGATCCCAGCGGGAGCTCCTACGAGCAGTACTTC

d_gene: TRBD1
abundance: few
j_gene: TRBJ2-3
v_gene: TRBV12-3/TRBV12-4
CDR3aa: CASSNAGGADTQYF
CDR3nt: TGTGCCAGCAGTAACGCAGGGGGAGCAGATACGCAGTATTTT

d_gene: .
abundance: few
j_gene: TRBJ2-1
v_gene: TRBV5-1
CDR3aa: CASSRVPGVYNEQFF
CDR3nt: TGCGCCAGCAGCAGGGTGCCCGGGGTCTACAATGAGCAGTTCTTC

d_gene: .
abundance: once
j_gene: TRBJ2-6
v_gene: TRBV5-1
CDR3aa: CASSLGSTGFGANVLTF
CDR3nt: TGCGCCAGCAGCTTGGGCTCCACAGGGTTTGGGGCCAACGTCCTGACTTTC

d_gene: .
abundance: few
j_gene: TRBJ1-5
v_gene: TRBV10-3
CDR3aa: CAISESGLNQPQHF
CDR3nt: TGTGCCATCAGTGAGTCGGGGTTGAATCAGCCCCAGCATTTT

d_gene: .
abundance: .
j_gene: TRBJ1-4
v_gene: TRBV6-1
CDR3aa: CASRPWTATNEKLFF
CDR3nt: TGTGCCAGCAGACCCTGGACGGCAACTAATGAAAAACTGTTTTTT

d_gene: TRBD1
abundance: .
j_gene: TRBJ2-5
v_gene: TRBV27
CDR3aa: CASSPMNWDRVNSETQYF
CDR3nt: TGTGCCAGCAGCCCGATGAATTGGGACAGGGTCAACAGCGAGACCCAGTACTTC

d_gene: .
abundance: few
j_gene: TRBJ2-3
v_gene: TRBV20-1
CDR3aa: CSAPWMGGGGTHTDTQYF
CDR3nt: TGCAGTGCCCCCTGGATGGGGGGAGGCGGAACCCACACAGATACGCAGTATTTT

d_gene: .
abundance: .
j_gene: TRBJ1-5
v_gene: TRBV28
CDR3aa: CASSLAGALNQPQHF
CDR3nt: TGTGCCAGCAGTTTAGCTGGGGCCCTTAATCAGCCCCAGCATTTT

d_gene: TRBD2
abundance: .
j_gene: TRBJ2-7
v_gene: TRBV11-1
CDR3aa: CASGKTSGSNYEQYF
CDR3nt: TGTGCCAGCGGAAAAACTAGCGGGAGTAATTACGAGCAGTACTTC

d_gene: TRBD2
abundance: .
j_gene: TRBJ2-5
v_gene: TRBV29-1
CDR3aa: CSVPAGGETQYF
CDR3nt: TGCAGCGTTCCCGCGGGGGGGGAGACCCAGTACTTC

d_gene: .
abundance: .
j_gene: TRBJ1-2
v_gene: TRBV20-1
CDR3aa: CSARDQGIDGYTF
CDR3nt: TGCAGTGCTAGAGATCAGGGAATCGATGGCTACACCTTC

d_gene: TRBD2
abundance: .
j_gene: TRBJ2-1
v_gene: TRBV12-3/TRBV12-4
CDR3aa: CASSLRLAGGFYNEQFF
CDR3nt: TGTGCCAGCAGTTTGAGGTTAGCGGGAGGCTTTTACAATGAGCAGTTCTTC

d_gene: .
abundance: few
j_gene: TRBJ1-2
v_gene: TRBV12-3/TRBV12-4
CDR3aa: CASSQLRGEVGYTF
CDR3nt: TGTGCCAGCAGTCAACTCCGGGGGGAAGTAGGCTACACCTTC

d_gene: TRBD1
abundance: .
j_gene: TRBJ2-1
v_gene: TRBV11-2
CDR3aa: CASSLVSGTGKVYNEQFF
CDR3nt: TGTGCCAGCAGCTTAGTTTCCGGGACAGGGAAAGTCTACAATGAGCAGTTCTTC

d_gene: TRBD1
abundance: .
j_gene: TRBJ2-5
v_gene: TRBV28
CDR3aa: CASSSLDRVGETQYF
CDR3nt: TGTGCCAGCAGTTCTCTTGACAGGGTAGGAGAGACCCAGTACTTC

d_gene: .
abundance: few
j_gene: TRBJ1-6
v_gene: TRBV3-1
CDR3aa: CASSQGRGMGSPLHF
CDR3nt: TGTGCCAGCAGCCAAGGACGAGGGATGGGGTCACCCCTCCACTTT

d_gene: .
abundance: many
j_gene: TRBJ2-1
v_gene: TRBV7-2
CDR3aa: CASSLTLKVDYNEQFF
CDR3nt: TGTGCCAGCAGCTTAACCCTGAAGGTCGACTACAATGAGCAGTTCTTC

d_gene: TRBD2
abundance: few
j_gene: TRBJ2-3
v_gene: TRBV9
CDR3aa: CASSPYLGLAGTDTQYF
CDR3nt: TGTGCCAGCAGCCCCTATCTGGGACTAGCGGGCACAGATACGCAGTATTTT

d_gene: .
abundance: few
j_gene: TRBJ1-5
v_gene: TRBV7-9
CDR3aa: CASSLVAGTDNQPQHF
CDR3nt: TGTGCCAGCAGCTTAGTGGCCGGGACCGACAATCAGCCCCAGCATTTT

d_gene: .
abundance: .
j_gene: TRBJ2-7
v_gene: TRBV7-6
CDR3aa: CASSITARYEQYF
CDR3nt: TGTGCCAGCAGCATAACGGCGCGGTACGAGCAGTACTTC

d_gene: TRBD1
abundance: .
j_gene: TRBJ2-2
v_gene: TRBV29-1
CDR3aa: CSVARVDRAGELFF
CDR3nt: TGCAGCGTTGCCAGAGTGGACAGGGCCGGGGAGCTGTTTTTT

d_gene: TRBD1
abundance: many
j_gene: TRBJ2-7
v_gene: TRBV12-3/TRBV12-4
CDR3aa: CASSLIGTGGYEQYF
CDR3nt: TGTGCCAGCAGTTTAATTGGGACAGGGGGCTACGAGCAGTACTTC

d_gene: .
abundance: few
j_gene: TRBJ2-7
v_gene: TRBV30
CDR3aa: CAWSGYEQYF
CDR3nt: TGTGCCTGGTCTGGCTACGAGCAGTACTTC

d_gene: TRBD1
abundance: many
j_gene: TRBJ2-7
v_gene: TRBV12-5
CDR3aa: CASASPTGANSYEQYF
CDR3nt: TGTGCTAGTGCCTCCCCGACAGGGGCGAATTCCTACGAGCAGTACTTC

d_gene: .
abundance: few
j_gene: TRBJ2-1
v_gene: TRBV4-2
CDR3aa: CASSQLPKPDNEQFF
CDR3nt: TGTGCCAGCAGCCAACTCCCCAAACCCGACAATGAGCAGTTCTTC

d_gene: TRBD2
abundance: many
j_gene: TRBJ2-7
v_gene: TRBV24-1
CDR3aa: CATSDNGLAEGSEQYF
CDR3nt: TGTGCCACCAGTGACAATGGACTAGCGGAGGGCTCCGAGCAGTACTTC

d_gene: .
abundance: few
j_gene: TRBJ2-1
v_gene: TRBV24-1
CDR3aa: CATSDLNGISYNEQFF
CDR3nt: TGTGCCACCAGTGATTTAAACGGGATCTCCTACAATGAGCAGTTCTTC

d_gene: TRBD1
abundance: few
j_gene: TRBJ1-2
v_gene: TRBV7-9
CDR3aa: CASSPYDPGTGSYTF
CDR3nt: TGTGCCAGCAGCCCTTACGACCCCGGGACAGGGAGCTACACCTTC

d_gene: TRBD1
abundance: few
j_gene: TRBJ1-2
v_gene: TRBV20-1
CDR3aa: CSAVTGAYGYTF
CDR3nt: TGCAGTGCTGTCACAGGGGCCTATGGCTACACCTTC

d_gene: .
abundance: .
j_gene: TRBJ1-1
v_gene: TRBV11-2
CDR3aa: CASSLNRLRNTEAFF
CDR3nt: TGTGCCAGCAGCTTAAACAGGTTGAGGAACACTGAAGCTTTCTTT

d_gene: TRBD1
abundance: few
j_gene: TRBJ2-2
v_gene: TRBV11-3
CDR3aa: CASSPWDSQNTGELFF
CDR3nt: TGTGCCAGCAGCCCGTGGGACAGCCAGAACACCGGGGAGCTGTTTTTT

d_gene: .
abundance: few
j_gene: TRBJ2-2
v_gene: TRBV5-1
CDR3aa: CASSLVRGQNTGELFF
CDR3nt: TGCGCCAGCAGCTTGGTGCGGGGGCAGAACACCGGGGAGCTGTTTTTT

d_gene: .
abundance: .
j_gene: TRBJ1-6
v_gene: TRBV28
CDR3aa: CAIATDSYNSPLHF
CDR3nt: TGTGCCATCGCGACAGACTCCTATAATTCACCCCTCCACTTT

d_gene: .
abundance: few
j_gene: TRBJ2-1
v_gene: TRBV5-5
CDR3aa: CASSLGVLNEQFF
CDR3nt: TGTGCCAGCAGTTTGGGGGTGCTCAATGAGCAGTTCTTC

d_gene: .
abundance: many
j_gene: TRBJ2-2
v_gene: TRBV7-2
CDR3aa: CASTLSTGVGGTGELFF
CDR3nt: TGTGCCAGCACCCTTAGTACGGGAGTCGGTGGCACCGGGGAGCTGTTTTTT

d_gene: .
abundance: few
j_gene: TRBJ2-5
v_gene: TRBV10-3
CDR3aa: CAISADRNQETQYF
CDR3nt: TGTGCCATCAGTGCCGACAGAAACCAAGAGACCCAGTACTTC

d_gene: TRBD1
abundance: many
j_gene: TRBJ2-7
v_gene: TRBV6-5
CDR3aa: CASSSTTGGYEQYF
CDR3nt: TGTGCCAGCAGTTCGACGACAGGGGGCTACGAGCAGTACTTC

d_gene: .
abundance: few
j_gene: TRBJ2-2
v_gene: TRBV6-6
CDR3aa: CASWGDTGELFF
CDR3nt: TGTGCCAGTTGGGGGGACACCGGGGAGCTGTTTTTT

d_gene: TRBD1
abundance: .
j_gene: TRBJ1-1
v_gene: TRBV25-1
CDR3aa: CASSVLIGQAEAFF
CDR3nt: TGTGCCAGCAGTGTTCTAATTGGACAGGCAGAAGCTTTCTTT